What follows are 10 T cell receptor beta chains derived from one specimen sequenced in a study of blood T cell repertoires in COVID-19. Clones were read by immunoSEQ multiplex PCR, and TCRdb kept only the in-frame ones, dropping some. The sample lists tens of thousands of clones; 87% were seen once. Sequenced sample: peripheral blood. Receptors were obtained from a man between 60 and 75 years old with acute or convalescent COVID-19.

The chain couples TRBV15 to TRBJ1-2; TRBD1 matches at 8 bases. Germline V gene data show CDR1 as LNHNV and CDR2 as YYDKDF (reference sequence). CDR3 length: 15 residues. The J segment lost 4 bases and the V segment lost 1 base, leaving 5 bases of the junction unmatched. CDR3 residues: CATSRVGQGAYGYTF. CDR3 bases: TGTGCCACCAGCAGAGTGGGCCAGGGGGCCTATGGCTACACCTTC.

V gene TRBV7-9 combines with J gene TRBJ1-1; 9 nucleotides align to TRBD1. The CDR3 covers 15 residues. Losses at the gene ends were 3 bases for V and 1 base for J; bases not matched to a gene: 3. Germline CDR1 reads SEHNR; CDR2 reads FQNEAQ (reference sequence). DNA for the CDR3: TGTGCCAGCAGCTTTCGGACAGGGGAGAACACTGAAGCTTTCTTT. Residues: CASSFRTGENTEAFF.

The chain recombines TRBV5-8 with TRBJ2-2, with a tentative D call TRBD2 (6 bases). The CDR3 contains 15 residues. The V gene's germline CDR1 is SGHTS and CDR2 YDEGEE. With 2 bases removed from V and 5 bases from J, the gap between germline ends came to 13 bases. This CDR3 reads CASSFGVRGTGELFF. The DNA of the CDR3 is TGTGCCAGCAGCTTCGGAGTACGGGGGACCGGGGAGCTGTTTTTT.

CDR3 protein: CASSPLSQGSPPLHF. The CDR3 nucleotides are TGCGCCAGCAGTCCGCTTAGTCAGGGATCGCCACCCCTCCACTTT. The chain joins TRBV5-1 to TRBJ1-6; weak D call: TRBD1 (5 bases). V was pared by 5 bases and J by 11 bases, with 20 bases between. Germline V gene lookup returns CDR1 SGHRS and CDR2 YFSETQ. The CDR3 consists of 15 residues. Drawing the rest from reference TRBV5-1 and TRBJ1-6, the complete variable domain is KAGVTQTPRYLIKTRGQQVTLSCSPISGHRSVSWYQQTPGQGLQFLFEYFSETQRNKGNFPGRFSGRQFSNSRSEMNVSTLELGDSALYLCASSPLSQGSPPLHFGNGTRLTVT.

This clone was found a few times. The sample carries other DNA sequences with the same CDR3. The CDR3 DNA follows: TGTGCCAGCAGCTTAGGCCTTGGGGCAGGGGGCGAGCAGTACTTC. Its translation: CASSLGLGAGGEQYF. The chain is built from TRBV13 and TRBJ2-7, with TRBD1 matching 7 bases. The germline V gene has CDR1 PRHDT and CDR2 FYEKMQ (reference sequence). The CDR3 length is 15 residues. V lost 0 bases to trimming and J lost 6 bases; unmatched junction nucleotides: 8.

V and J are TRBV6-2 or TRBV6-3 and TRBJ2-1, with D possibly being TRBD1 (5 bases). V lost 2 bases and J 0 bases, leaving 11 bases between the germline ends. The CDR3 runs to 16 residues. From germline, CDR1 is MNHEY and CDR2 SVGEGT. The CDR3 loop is CASSYKDTSSYNEQFF. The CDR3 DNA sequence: TGTGCCAGCAGTTACAAGGACACGAGCTCCTACAATGAGCAGTTCTTC.

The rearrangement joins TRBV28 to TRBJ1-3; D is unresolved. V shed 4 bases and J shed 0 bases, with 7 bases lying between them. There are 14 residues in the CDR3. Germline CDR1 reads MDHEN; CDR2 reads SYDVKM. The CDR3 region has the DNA TGTGCCAGCAGTTCCCTCCTCTCTGGAAACACCATATATTTT. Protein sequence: CASSSLLSGNTIYF.

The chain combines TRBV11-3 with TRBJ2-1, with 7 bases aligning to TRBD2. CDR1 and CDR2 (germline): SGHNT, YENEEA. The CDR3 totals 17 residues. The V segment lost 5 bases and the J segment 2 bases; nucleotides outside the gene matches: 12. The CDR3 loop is CASSPTGRGSPYNEQFF. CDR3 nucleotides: TGTGCCAGCAGCCCCACGGGGCGGGGGAGTCCCTACAATGAGCAGTTCTTC.

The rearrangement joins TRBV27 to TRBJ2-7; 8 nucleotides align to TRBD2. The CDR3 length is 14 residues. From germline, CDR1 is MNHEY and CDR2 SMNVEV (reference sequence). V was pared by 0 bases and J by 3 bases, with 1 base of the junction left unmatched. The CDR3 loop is CASSLSSGGYEQYF. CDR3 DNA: TGTGCCAGCAGTTTATCCAGCGGGGGCTACGAGCAGTACTTC.

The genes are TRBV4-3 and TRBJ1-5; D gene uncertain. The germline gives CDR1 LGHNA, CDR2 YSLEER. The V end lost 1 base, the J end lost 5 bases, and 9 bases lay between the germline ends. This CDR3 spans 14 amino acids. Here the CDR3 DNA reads TGCGCCAGCAGCCAAGGTCGAGGCGATCAGCCCCAGCATTTT. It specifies CASSQGRGDQPQHF.